One and the same sample provided the 15 T cell receptor beta chains below, sequenced in a study of STAT3 mutations in large granular lymphocyte leukemia. Their antigens remain unidentified. The data were produced by immunoSEQ multiplex PCR, yet TCRdb's version contains in-frame clones alone and is incomplete. The table shows around 10,000 clones, with 70% to 90% occurring only once. Whole-study findings and limits: At least one immunodominant TCR beta clonotype appeared in every T-cell large granular lymphocyte leukemia patient.

Sequenced: peripheral blood mononuclear cells. These receptors were obtained from a man in his 60s with T-cell large granular lymphocyte leukemia. Some clones in this sample may be carry-over from other donors' samples.

The chain recombines TRBV5-1 with TRBJ2-1; possibly TRBD1 for D (6 bases). This CDR3 contains 15 residues. From germline, CDR1 is SGHRS and CDR2 YFSETQ. V gave up 3 bases and J gave up 5 bases, with 15 bases separating them. The CDR3 nucleotides read TGCGCCAGCAGCTCCATATTGGGGACAAACAATGAGCAGTTCTTC. It yields the protein CASSSILGTNNEQFF.

The chain uses TRBV5-1 and TRBJ2-2; 7 nucleotides agree with TRBD2. There are 14 residues in the CDR3. The V segment lost 7 bases and the J segment 5 bases; nucleotides outside the gene matches: 8. The V gene's germline CDR1 is SGHRS and CDR2 YFSETQ. The CDR3 nucleotides are TGCGCCAGCCAGCGGGAAACGGGGACCGGGGAGCTGTTTTTT. It encodes CASQRETGTGELFF.

This clone appeared a single time. This chain uses TRBV30 with TRBJ1-1; tentative D call: TRBD1 (6 bases). Trimming stripped 1 base from V and 6 bases from J, with 18 bases between. There are 15 residues in the CDR3. The germline V gene encodes CDR1 GTSNPN and CDR2 SVGIG (reference sequence). CDR3: CAWSGYRERRSEAFF. In nucleotides, the CDR3 is TGTGCCTGGAGTGGCTACAGGGAACGAAGGTCTGAAGCTTTCTTT.

The chain is built from TRBV6-5 and TRBJ2-6; D remains unclear. Germline CDR1 and CDR2: MNHEY and SVGAGI. The CDR3 length is 16 residues. With 4 bases removed from V and 0 bases from J, the gap between germline ends came to 10 bases. In DNA form, the CDR3 reads TGTGCCAGCAGTTCCTCCTGGGGCTCTGGGGCCAACGTCCTGACTTTC. This encodes CASSSSWGSGANVLTF.

This clone was counted a few times. The rearrangement uses TRBV7-2 and TRBJ2-7; a possible D gene is TRBD2 (6 bases). The V gene lost 3 bases and the J gene lost 6 bases, with 18 bases spanning the gap. Germline lookup yields CDR1 SGHTA and CDR2 FQGNSA. CDR3 length equals 15 residues. CDR3: CASSFVPDGRSEQYF. CDR3 bases: TGTGCCAGCAGCTTCGTTCCTGACGGGAGAAGCGAGCAGTACTTC.

The chain has TRBV6-1 and TRBJ2-3; unclear D gene. Trimming shortened V by 7 bases and J by 6 bases, and 14 bases separated the two germline ends. This CDR3 has 13 residues. Germline-derived CDR1 and CDR2 are MNHNS and SASEGT. In nucleotides, the CDR3 is TGTGCCAGCACCAGCGTCCAGACGGATACGCAGTATTTT. As protein: CASTSVQTDTQYF.

The gene calls are TRBV9 and TRBJ2-7, with 8 bases aligning to TRBD2. Germline-derived CDR1 and CDR2 are SGDLS and YYNGEE. Unmatched junction bases numbered 12, after V lost 0 bases and J lost 7 bases. The CDR3 runs to 16 residues. CDR3 amino acids: CASSVAAGLGMGEQYF. The CDR3 coding sequence is TGTGCCAGCAGCGTAGCTGCGGGACTAGGGATGGGGGAGCAGTACTTC.

The chain links TRBV10-1 to TRBJ2-3; D gene ambiguous. Trimming removed 2 bases at V and 5 bases at J, with 2 bases between. CDR3 length: 11 amino acids. The germline CDR1 and CDR2 sequences are WNHNN and SYGVQD (reference sequence). This CDR3 is CASSELDTQYF. The CDR3 DNA reads TGCGCCAGCAGTGAGCTAGATACGCAGTATTTT.

The rearrangement uses TRBV18 and TRBJ2-7; TRBD1 matches 8 bases. CDR1 and CDR2 (germline): KGHSH, LQKENI. The CDR3 length is 13 residues. The V and J ends lost 6 bases and 1 base, in that order; junction bases with no gene match: 2. CDR3 DNA: TGTGCCAGCTCGCGGGACAGGTCCTACGAGCAGTACTTC. Translation: CASSRDRSYEQYF.

A single count supports this clone. This sequence joins TRBV5-4 and TRBJ2-7; D gene unclear. CDR1 SGHNT and CDR2 YYREEE come from the germline V gene (reference sequence). The CDR3 has 13 residues. V was clipped by 0 bases and J by 6 bases, with 10 bases between them. CDR3 loop: CASSLVSSREQYF. The CDR3 nucleotides read TGTGCCAGCAGCTTGGTCAGTTCACGCGAGCAGTACTTC.

The rearrangement uses TRBV11-2 and TRBJ2-1; the match to TRBD2 covers 8 bases. Unmatched junction bases numbered 9, after V lost 4 bases and J lost 1 base. The germline V gene encodes CDR1 SGHAT and CDR2 FQNNGV. The CDR3 is made up of 17 amino acids. The CDR3: CASSSGGGRNSYNEQFF. CDR3 DNA: TGTGCCAGCAGCTCGGGCGGGGGGCGAAATTCCTACAATGAGCAGTTCTTC.

The V and J genes are TRBV11-2 and TRBJ2-2; D uncertain. Per the germline V gene, CDR1 is SGHAT and CDR2 is FQNNGV. V shed 5 bases and J shed 8 bases, with 9 bases lying between them. The CDR3 length is 12 residues. This chain's CDR3 is CASSPRRGELFF. The DNA of the CDR3 is TGTGCCAGCAGCCCCAGGAGAGGGGAGCTGTTTTTT.

This clone has just a few counts. V and J are TRBV11-2 and TRBJ1-3; a weak D match, TRBD1 (6 bases). Germline CDR1 reads SGHAT; CDR2 reads FQNNGV. Trimming stripped 10 bases from V and 0 bases from J, with 13 bases between. This CDR3 is built from 14 residues. The CDR3 loop reads CATSGARSGNTIYF. CDR3 coding DNA: TGTGCCACCTCAGGGGCCCGCTCTGGAAACACCATATATTTT. The complete variable domain, with remaining parts taken from reference TRBV11-2 and TRBJ1-3, reads EAGVAQSPRYKIIEKRQSVAFWCNPISGHATLYWYQQILGQGPKLLIQFQNNGVVDDSQLPKDRFSAERLKGVDSTLKIQPAKLEDSAVYLCATSGARSGNTIYFGEGSWLTVV.

J is TRBJ1-2 and V is TRBV27; 12 bases match TRBD1. Germline loops: CDR1 MNHEY, CDR2 SMNVEV (reference sequence). Losses at the gene ends were 5 bases for V and 4 bases for J; bases not matched to a gene: 14. The CDR3 length is 18 residues. CDR3 protein: CASSRSGTGGRGPYGYTF. The CDR3 bases are TGTGCCAGCAGTCGATCCGGGACAGGGGGCCGGGGGCCCTATGGCTACACCTTC.

J is TRBJ2-5 and V is TRBV19, with 7 bases fitting TRBD2. Germline lookup yields CDR1 LNHDA and CDR2 SQIVND (reference sequence). The CDR3 runs 12 residues. With 7 bases clipped from V and 5 bases from J, the junction kept 4 bases outside the gene matches. The CDR3 DNA sequence: TGTGCCAGTAAGGAGGGAGGGGAGACCCAGTACTTC. It codes for CASKEGGETQYF. The full variable domain, in which reference TRBV19 and TRBJ2-5 provide the parts outside the CDR3, is DGGITQSPKYLFRKEGQNVTLSCEQNLNHDAMYWYRQDPGQGLRLIYYSQIVNDFQKGDIAEGYSVSREKKESFPLTVTSAQKNPTAFYLCASKEGGETQYFGPGTRLLVL.